These 32 T cell receptor beta chains were all obtained from the same sample, sequenced in a study of response to subunit inactivated influenza vaccine (dated by TCRdb to about 2018). The time point label corresponds to: 45 days after influenza vaccine administration. The library was prepared using RT-PCR. Sequencing was carried out with an Illumina HiSeq 2500. Clones were called with MiXCR by TCRdb after fastp trimmed the public reads at Q25, and only in-frame beta chains were retained. A single entry per CDR3 protein holds the most common genes and DNA from its merged rows. The sample contains 150,000 to 200,000 distinct CDR3 sequences, about 11% of them found a single time. The ten top clones hold roughly 12% of the sample. The sequencing here drew on non-naive T cells sorted from PBMCs, taken 40 to 50 days after vaccination. The cell subset or site label, read with the paper, signifies: memory T cell fraction. Receptors originate from a man in his forties or fifties who received an inactivated influenza vaccine. Donor details come from another sample of the same person, matched by shared clones.

The chain employs TRBV12-3 or TRBV12-4 and TRBJ1-1, with TRBD1 as a possible D gene (5 bases). Deletions cut 1 base from V and 10 bases from J, with 10 bases between. The CDR3 is 12 amino acids. The CDR3 sequence: CASSLGLGVAFF. The CDR3 DNA sequence: TGTGCCAGCAGTTTAGGGCTAGGGGTAGCTTTCTTT.

The V gene is TRBV10-3, the J gene TRBJ2-7; possibly TRBD2 for D (6 bases). Deletions cut 3 bases from V and 0 bases from J, with 12 bases between. The germline V gene encodes CDR1 ENHRY and CDR2 SYGVKD. The CDR3 spans 15 residues. CDR3 in DNA: TGTGCCATCAGTGAAATCGGGGGAAGCTCCTACGAGCAGTACTTC. It encodes CAISEIGGSSYEQYF.

There are many counts of this clonotype. The rearrangement uses TRBV6-1 and TRBJ1-1; TRBD1 matches 7 bases. Per the germline V gene, CDR1 is MNHNS and CDR2 is SASEGT. This CDR3 is 14 amino acids long. Trimming at V came to 3 bases and at J to 0 bases, leaving 1 base not matched to a gene. CDR3 sequence: CASSDGTVNTEAFF. The CDR3 DNA reads as TGTGCCAGCAGTGACGGGACAGTGAACACTGAAGCTTTCTTT.

This clonotype was found many times. The chain links TRBV12-3 or TRBV12-4 to TRBJ1-5; D remains ambiguous. CDR3 size: 12 residues. The V and J ends lost 1 base and 7 bases respectively, with 5 bases between them. CDR3 nucleotides: TGTGCCAGCAGTTTAGGCAGCCAGCCCCAGCATTTT. It is translated as CASSLGSQPQHF.

The chain joins TRBV20-1 to TRBJ2-1; D is ambiguous. CDR1 and CDR2 (germline): DFQATT, SNEGSKA (reference sequence). Trimming cost V 2 bases and J 0 bases, with 17 bases left between them. The CDR3 runs to 17 residues. Here the CDR3 reads CSARLPDARGSYNEQFF. The CDR3 bases are TGCAGTGCTAGACTACCGGACGCCCGTGGCTCCTACAATGAGCAGTTCTTC.

This clonotype was seen only a few times. The chain joins TRBV5-1 to TRBJ2-2, with no clear D. Trimming removed 5 bases from V and 7 bases from J, with 18 bases in between. CDR1 is SGHRS and CDR2 is YFSETQ in the germline V gene. This CDR3 is built from 15 residues. CDR3 DNA sequence: TGCGCCAGCAGTTACGGCCCGTCTTCCGACGGGGAGCTGTTTTTT. This encodes CASSYGPSSDGELFF.

A few counts support this clonotype. V and J are TRBV4-3 and TRBJ2-4; possibly TRBD2 for D (5 bases). The germline V gene encodes CDR1 LGHNA and CDR2 YSLEER. V was cut by 0 bases and J by 8 bases, with 14 bases left in between. CDR3 size: 15 residues. The CDR3 is CASSQDLTGSDIQYF. The DNA of the CDR3 is TGCGCCAGCAGCCAAGATCTTACGGGATCGGACATTCAGTACTTC.

This chain connects TRBV3-1 to TRBJ2-5, with D perhaps matching TRBD1 or TRBD2 (6 bases each). CDR1 and CDR2 (germline): LGHDT, YNNKEL (reference sequence). V gave up 2 bases and J gave up 5 bases, with 15 bases separating them. The CDR3 totals 15 residues. CDR3 nucleotide sequence: TGTGCCAGCAGCCAAAATTTGGGGGGCGACGAGACCCAGTACTTC. This gives the protein CASSQNLGGDETQYF.

This clonotype was observed a handful of times. The V gene is TRBV7-9, the J gene TRBJ2-2, with D maybe TRBD2 (5 bases). Deletions cut 2 bases from V and 0 bases from J, with 7 bases between. The CDR3 has 15 residues. Germline V gene sequence: CDR1 SEHNR, CDR2 FQNEAQ (reference sequence). CDR3 region: CASSLRGTNTGELFF. CDR3 DNA sequence: TGTGCCAGCAGCTTACGGGGTACGAACACCGGGGAGCTGTTTTTT.

J is TRBJ1-2 and V is TRBV20-1; 10 nucleotides align to TRBD1. The CDR3 totals 12 residues. CDR1 and CDR2 from the germline V gene are DFQATT and SNEGSKA (reference sequence). J lost 3 bases, V lost 7 bases, and 2 bases had no gene match. CDR3 in amino acids: CSVTGGDYGYTF. The DNA for the CDR3 is TGCAGTGTGACAGGGGGCGACTATGGCTACACCTTC.

This clonotype was counted between two and nine times. In nucleotides, the CDR3 is TGTGCCAGCAGCCAAGCAGGGGTCTATGGCTACACCTTC. Protein: CASSQAGVYGYTF. This chain joins TRBV3-1 and TRBJ1-2; a possible D gene is TRBD1 (6 bases). This CDR3 has 13 residues. The germline gives CDR1 LGHDT, CDR2 YNNKEL (reference sequence). Trimming left V 1 base short and J 4 bases short, with 7 bases between.

This clonotype is labeled as medium-sized. V gene TRBV7-9 combines with J gene TRBJ2-5, with D maybe TRBD2 (7 bases). Trimming shortened V by 4 bases and J by 5 bases, and 14 bases separated the two germline ends. There are 14 residues in the CDR3. Germline CDR1 reads SEHNR; CDR2 reads FQNEAQ (reference sequence). In nucleotides, the CDR3 is TGTGCCAGCAGCTCAACGGGGGGCTATGAGACCCAGTACTTC. It codes for CASSSTGGYETQYF.

This clonotype was seen only a few times. V usage is TRBV7-9 and J usage is TRBJ1-2; 9 bases line up with TRBD1. This CDR3 has 14 residues. V shed 5 bases and J 5 bases; nucleotides not matched to a gene: 6. CDR1 is SEHNR, CDR2 FQNEAQ, per germline (reference sequence). The CDR3 sequence: CASSTGTGLYGYTF. CDR3 nucleotides: TGTGCCAGCAGCACCGGGACAGGGCTTTATGGCTACACCTTC.

The table lists this clonotype with a few counts. The CDR3, as DNA: TGTGCCAGCAGCGCCTCGACAGGACCCTACGAGCAGTACTTC. It specifies CASSASTGPYEQYF. The chain recombines TRBV9 with TRBJ2-7, with D perhaps TRBD1 (6 bases). Deletions cut 3 bases from V and 2 bases from J, with 12 bases between. The CDR3 has 14 amino acids. Germline V gives CDR1 SGDLS, CDR2 YYNGEE.

This clonotype was observed at least ten times. The chain couples TRBV6-1 to TRBJ1-1; D is possibly TRBD1 (5 bases). CDR1 and CDR2 (germline): MNHNS, SASEGT. CDR3 length: 16 residues. The V gene lost 7 bases and the J gene lost 5 bases, with 23 bases spanning the gap. The CDR3 loop reads CASKNQGRGRSTEAFF. The DNA of the CDR3 is TGTGCCAGCAAGAATCAGGGCCGGGGAAGGTCTACTGAAGCTTTCTTT.

This clonotype was found a few times. The chain is built from TRBV6-1 and TRBJ1-6, with 7 bases identical to TRBD1. The ends lost 6 bases at V and 0 bases at J; junction bases unmatched: 5. CDR1 is MNHNS, CDR2 SASEGT, per germline. The CDR3 is 16 amino acids. CDR3 coding DNA: TGTGCCAGCAGAAGGACAGGCAGCTCCTATAATTCACCCCTCCACTTT. Translating it yields CASRRTGSSYNSPLHF.

There are a few counts of this clonotype. The chain couples TRBV7-6 to TRBJ2-2; 11 bases agree with TRBD2. Germline CDR1 reads SGHVS; CDR2 reads FNYEAQ. The CDR3 length is 16 residues. V shed 1 base and J 7 bases; nucleotides not matched to a gene: 5. The CDR3: CASSLVLAGGGGELFF. CDR3 DNA sequence: TGTGCCAGCAGCTTAGTTCTAGCGGGAGGAGGCGGGGAGCTGTTTTTT.

The table lists this clonotype with a few counts. The V and J genes are TRBV6-5 and TRBJ1-5; tentatively, D is TRBD1 (5 bases). Germline lookup yields CDR1 MNHEY and CDR2 SVGAGI. V was clipped by 0 bases and J by 3 bases, with 9 bases between them. This CDR3 region has 15 residues. CDR3 region: CASSYSRGPNQPQHF. As DNA, the CDR3 is TGTGCCAGCAGTTACTCGAGGGGACCCAATCAGCCCCAGCATTTT.

This sequence joins TRBV7-2 and TRBJ1-5, with 9 bases fitting TRBD1. Unmatched junction bases numbered 9, after V lost 5 bases and J lost 7 bases. The CDR3 contains 15 residues. The germline V gene has CDR1 SGHTA and CDR2 FQGNSA. CDR3 residues: CASSPGTGLQQPQHF. As DNA, the CDR3 is TGTGCCAGCAGCCCCGGGACAGGGCTCCAGCAGCCCCAGCATTTT. Filled out from reference TRBV7-2 and TRBJ1-5, the complete variable domain reads GAGVSQSPSNKVTEKGKDVELRCDPISGHTALYWYRQSLGQGLEFLIYFQGNSAPDKSGLPSDRFSAERTGGSVSTLTIQRTQQEDSAVYLCASSPGTGLQQPQHFGDGTRLSIL.

The V and J genes are TRBV6-1 and TRBJ2-1; 13 bases line up with TRBD2. Per germline, CDR1 MNHNS and CDR2 SASEGT. The CDR3 has 16 residues. V trimming: 5 bases; J trimming: 6 bases; junction bases outside the gene matches: 7. CDR3 DNA: TGTGCCAGCAGTCGACTAGCGGGGGGCAGTAGCAATGAGCAGTTCTTC. This translates into CASSRLAGGSSNEQFF.

V usage is TRBV3-1 and J usage is TRBJ1-6; D uncertain. The CDR3 runs 16 residues. Trimming pared 0 bases from V and 7 bases from J, leaving 13 bases between. Looked up from germline, CDR1 is LGHDT and CDR2 is YNNKEL (reference sequence). The CDR3 sequence is CASSQDIGSVNSPLHF. CDR3 nucleotide sequence: TGTGCCAGCAGCCAAGATATAGGGTCGGTGAATTCACCCCTCCACTTT.

This chain links TRBV6-1 with TRBJ1-5; no clear D gene. The CDR3 contains 16 residues. CDR1 is MNHNS, CDR2 SASEGT, per germline. Trimming removed 0 bases at V and 6 bases at J, with 15 bases between. The CDR3 sequence is CASSEALSGGGQPQHF. The CDR3 region has the DNA TGTGCCAGCAGTGAAGCGCTGAGTGGAGGCGGTCAGCCCCAGCATTTT.

There are a few counts of this clonotype. J is TRBJ1-2 and V is TRBV9, with no clear D. The CDR3 extends over 15 amino acids. Germline CDR1 SGDLS, CDR2 YYNGEE. Trimming stripped 2 bases from V and 8 bases from J, with 19 bases between. The CDR3 spells CASSVLGQNADGYTF. In nucleotides, the CDR3 is TGTGCCAGCAGCGTCTTGGGCCAAAACGCAGACGGCTACACCTTC.

This clonotype showed up just a few times. The V gene is TRBV12-3 or TRBV12-4, the J gene TRBJ2-7; 11 bases line up with TRBD2. This CDR3 region has 17 residues. The trim removed 2 bases at V and 3 bases at J, leaving 9 bases unmatched. The CDR3 DNA is TGTGCCAGCAGTTTAACCCGACTAGCGGGGAACCTCTACGAGCAGTACTTC. Translating gives CASSLTRLAGNLYEQYF.

The chain uses TRBV20-1 and TRBJ1-1, with D perhaps TRBD1 (5 bases). The CDR3 has 14 residues. Trimming removed 1 base from V and 3 bases from J, with 12 bases in between. Germline loops: CDR1 DFQATT, CDR2 SNEGSKA (reference sequence). DNA for the CDR3: TGCAGTGCTAGAGCAGGGAGGATCCACACTGAAGCTTTCTTT. Protein product: CSARAGRIHTEAFF.

This clonotype showed up many times. This chain joins TRBV5-5 and TRBJ1-1; a possible D gene is TRBD1 (6 bases). The CDR3 totals 16 residues. Germline loops: CDR1 SGHKS, CDR2 YYEKEE (reference sequence). V shed 4 bases and J shed 3 bases, with 19 bases lying between them. Written as DNA, the CDR3 is TGTGCCAGCAGCGCCGTCTGGGGGCTTGTTTACACTGAAGCTTTCTTT. Amino acid sequence: CASSAVWGLVYTEAFF.

This clonotype was counted only a few times. The V and J genes are TRBV7-2 and TRBJ2-1; D is uncertain. Germline assignment: CDR1 SGHTA and CDR2 FQGNSA. The length of the CDR3 is 15 residues. Trimming stripped 5 bases from V and 0 bases from J, with 11 bases between. This chain's CDR3 is CASSVPLYSYNEQFF. The CDR3 nucleotides are TGTGCCAGCAGCGTACCTTTGTACTCCTACAATGAGCAGTTCTTC.

This clonotype was picked up a small number of times. The CDR3 region is CSASLAGGNYEQYF. The CDR3, as DNA: TGCAGTGCTAGCTTAGCGGGGGGGAACTACGAGCAGTACTTC. The chain has TRBV20-1 and TRBJ2-7; TRBD2 agrees at 11 bases. This CDR3 contains 14 residues. Germline V CDR1 and CDR2: DFQATT, SNEGSKA (reference sequence). V was clipped by 3 bases and J by 3 bases; unmatched bases: 4.

In its sample, this clonotype was seen a few times. J is TRBJ2-5 and V is TRBV29-1, with D hard to call. The CDR3 runs 13 residues. Trimming took 2 bases from V and 4 from J, leaving 11 bases between them. Per germline, CDR1 SQVTM and CDR2 ANQGSEA. Here the CDR3 reads CSVEKGRRETQYF. As DNA, the CDR3 is TGCAGCGTTGAAAAGGGTCGGAGAGAGACCCAGTACTTC.

This sequence joins TRBV20-1 and TRBJ2-3, with 7 nucleotides matching TRBD1. J was trimmed by 4 bases and V by 6 bases; bases with no gene match: 4. Germline loops: CDR1 DFQATT, CDR2 SNEGSKA (reference sequence). The CDR3 totals 12 residues. The CDR3 DNA is TGCAGTGCGGAGGACAGGTCAGATACGCAGTATTTT. Translated, it gives CSAEDRSDTQYF.

The chain carries TRBV7-2 and TRBJ1-4, with D possibly matching TRBD1 (6 bases). Germline V gene data show CDR1 as SGHTA and CDR2 as FQGNSA. V lost 5 bases, J lost 7 bases, and 20 bases lay in between. The CDR3 runs to 16 residues. For the CDR3, the DNA is TGTGCCAGCAGCCAGCTGCCGGACAGTACAATTGAAAAACTGTTTTTT. Protein product: CASSQLPDSTIEKLFF.

This clonotype was picked up many times. This chain connects TRBV24-1 to TRBJ2-1; D is undetermined. V shed 3 bases and J shed 0 bases, with 8 bases lying between them. CDR3 length equals 15 residues. CDR1 is KGHDR, CDR2 SFDVKD, per germline. The CDR3 here is CATSDSVSSYNEQFF. Here the CDR3 DNA reads TGTGCCACCAGTGATAGCGTTTCCTCCTACAATGAGCAGTTCTTC.